The 5 T cell receptor beta chains below all came from one sample that was sequenced in a study of a mutant IDH1 vaccine in newly diagnosed glioma. No antigens are known for them. The time point here: week 5, during vaccination. The vaccine gave 300 ug of a 20-mer mutant IDH1 peptide subcutaneously per dose. Libraries were prepared by immunoSEQ multiplex PCR; TCRdb keeps only in-frame clonotypes and omits some of them. The table lists 75,000 to 80,000 clones, 91% of them singletons. Source: PBMCs, taken from a glioma patient whose treatment included an IDH1 peptide vaccine. The receptors stem from a woman between 45 and 60 years old with glioma.

The table lists this clone with a few counts. The V gene is TRBV10-3, the J gene TRBJ1-3; no clear D gene. The CDR3 contains 14 residues. The V end was cut by 3 bases, the J end by 0 bases, with 6 bases between. Germline V CDR1 and CDR2: ENHRY, SYGVKD. The CDR3 is CAISDGSSGNTIYF. The CDR3 DNA reads as TGTGCCATCAGTGACGGGAGCTCTGGAAACACCATATATTTT.

The genes are TRBV19 and TRBJ1-2, with 7 bases lining up with TRBD1. Losses at the gene ends were 5 bases for V and 10 bases for J; bases not matched to a gene: 10. The CDR3 contains 13 residues. Germline CDR1 and CDR2: LNHDA and SQIVND (reference sequence). The CDR3, as DNA: TGTGCCAGTAGTTACAGGGGCCTGGTGAACTACACCTTC. It is translated as CASSYRGLVNYTF.

The rearrangement links TRBV12-5 to TRBJ2-3; D perhaps matches TRBD2 (6 bases). The CDR3 length is 17 residues. Germline CDR1 is LGHNT and CDR2 is FRNRAP. V lost 2 bases to trimming and J lost 7 bases, with 22 bases between them. CDR3 sequence (DNA): TGTGCTAGTGGTTTGCCTCCTCCAGCGGGTCTTGGATATACGCAGTATTTT. This sequence encodes CASGLPPPAGLGYTQYF.

The chain carries TRBV6-5 and TRBJ1-2, with TRBD1 matching 7 bases. The CDR3 sequence is 15 residues long. After removal of 4 bases from V and 0 bases from J, the junction contained 5 bases not matched to a gene. CDR1 and CDR2 from the germline V gene are MNHEY and SVGAGI. The chain's CDR3 is CASSSTGTANYGYTF. The CDR3 DNA reads TGTGCCAGCAGTTCCACAGGGACAGCTAACTATGGCTACACCTTC.

The chain is built from TRBV10-1 and TRBJ1-2; D is unclear. Germline-derived CDR1 and CDR2 are WNHNN and SYGVQD (reference sequence). This CDR3 is built from 13 residues. V was cut by 2 bases and J by 6 bases, with 10 bases left in between. The CDR3 protein is CASSENTENGYTF. Written as DNA, the CDR3 is TGCGCCAGCAGTGAGAATACGGAAAATGGCTACACCTTC.